This T cell receptor beta chain was identified during a study of blood T cell repertoires in COVID-19. Per the original methods: It was from reference gene primer amplification that nucleated cell counts were estimated. Some clones are missing from TCRdb's copy, which holds only in-frame ones; the method was immunoSEQ multiplex PCR. That table is the source of V, J and clone size, and D and trimming were worked out from the DNA. The data show just under 40,000 clones, less than 85% seen once. Germline V gives CDR1 MNHNS, CDR2 SASEGT. CDR3 size: 16 residues. Trimming left V 3 bases short and J 6 bases short, with 15 bases between.

Sequenced material: peripheral blood. The clonotype originates from a man between 65 and 79 years old with acute or convalescent COVID-19. V gene TRBV6-1 combines with J gene TRBJ1-6; a weak D match, TRBD1 (6 bases). The CDR3 nucleotides read TGTGCCAGCAGTGAGGGACAATTCCACGCTAATTCACCCCTCCACTTT. It is translated as CASSEGQFHANSPLHF.